The T cell receptor beta chain described here comes from a study of glioma-infiltrating T cells. This clonotype was observed many times. TCR alpha and beta CDR3 regions were amplified from RNA using iRepertoire nested multiplex PCR. MiXCR, applied by TCRdb to the multiplex PCR reads, yields one record per CDR3 protein. The repertoire consists of 150,000 or so distinct CDR3 sequences, with about two fifths occurring once and the leading ten covering 20% to 25%. Per the germline V gene, CDR1 is LNHNV and CDR2 is YYDKDF (reference sequence). The CDR3 totals 17 residues. With V trimmed by 1 base and J by 0 bases, 7 bases remained unmatched.

The clonotype originates from a human donor with low-grade glioma or glioblastoma, undergoing nonglioma brain surgery, or in good health (not recorded which). The chain recombines TRBV15 with TRBJ1-1; 8 bases map to TRBD1. Sequencing was done on a sample of glioma tissue, nonneoplastic brain tissue, or PBMCs (not recorded which). CDR3 loop: CATSRAGQGQVNTEAFF. In nucleotides, the CDR3 is TGTGCCACCAGCAGAGCAGGACAGGGACAAGTGAACACTGAAGCTTTCTTT. Drawing the rest from reference TRBV15 and TRBJ1-1, the complete variable domain is DAMVIQNPRYQVTQFGKPVTLSCSQTLNHNVMYWYQQKSSQAPKLLFHYYDKDFNNEADTPDNFQSRRPNTSFCFLDIRSPGLGDTAMYLCATSRAGQGQVNTEAFFGQGTRLTVV.